Below, 19 T cell receptor beta chains from the same sample are listed, as sequenced in a study of shared clonotypes between healthy human individuals. This table comes from immunoSEQ multiplex PCR, and its TCRdb copy is limited to in-frame clones, with some not included. The sample has fewer than 850,000 clones, about 97% seen once. CD45RO-negative, CCR7-positively selected cells formed the naive CD8 fraction, excluding terminally differentiated effector memory CD45RA+ cells. Source material: naive CD8+ T cells sorted from blood. The receptors were gathered from a man younger than 40 in good health.

The chain has TRBV9 and TRBJ2-5, with a possible D match to TRBD1 (6 bases). Germline CDR1 SGDLS, CDR2 YYNGEE. Trimming took off 3 bases at V and 4 bases at J, with 16 bases between the two ends. The CDR3 extends over 15 amino acids. The DNA for the CDR3 is TGTGCCAGCAGCGGAGCGCCAGGGGCGCCAGAGACCCAGTACTTC. The encoded protein is CASSGAPGAPETQYF.

Comment on this clone: The sample carries other DNA sequences with the same CDR3. The V call is TRBV4-1, the J call TRBJ2-7; D is possibly TRBD1 (7 bases). The germline gives CDR1 MGHRA, CDR2 YSYEKL. The CDR3 sequence is 15 residues long. V was cut by 0 bases and J by 3 bases, with 12 bases left in between. CDR3 in amino acids: CASSQDPGGGYEQYF. The CDR3 nucleotides are TGCGCCAGCAGCCAAGATCCAGGGGGAGGCTACGAGCAGTACTTC.

The rearrangement joins TRBV6-6 to TRBJ2-5; 7 bases are a match to TRBD2. V lost 8 bases to trimming and J lost 4 bases; unmatched junction nucleotides: 7. The length of the CDR3 is 13 residues. The germline CDR1 and CDR2 sequences are MNHNY and SVGAGI (reference sequence). The chain's CDR3 is CASGLGIGETQYF. CDR3 coding DNA: TGTGCCAGCGGACTAGGGATAGGAGAGACCCAGTACTTC.

V usage is TRBV6-6 and J usage is TRBJ2-1; TRBD2 is a possible D gene (6 bases). Germline V gives CDR1 MNHNY, CDR2 SVGAGI (reference sequence). This CDR3 is 16 amino acids long. V dropped 3 bases and J dropped 1 base, with 13 bases sitting between them. CDR3 in DNA: TGTGCCAGCAGTTATTCCCGGGAGCCGTCCTACAATGAGCAGTTCTTC. Translated: CASSYSREPSYNEQFF.

V gene TRBV29-1 combines with J gene TRBJ2-1, with D possibly TRBD1 on 6 matching bases. Germline V gene sequence: CDR1 SQVTM, CDR2 ANQGSEA. V lost 7 bases to trimming and J lost 0 bases, with 16 bases between them. The CDR3 sequence is 15 residues long. The CDR3: CSAASGVVSYNEQFF. CDR3 coding DNA: TGCAGCGCAGCCTCAGGGGTGGTCTCCTACAATGAGCAGTTCTTC.

V and J are TRBV29-1 and TRBJ2-2; the match to TRBD2 covers 12 bases. The CDR3 contains 14 residues. Germline lookup yields CDR1 SQVTM and CDR2 ANQGSEA. The DNA for the CDR3 is TGCAGTCATCTAGCGGGAGGGACCACCGGGGAGCTGTTTTTT. This encodes CSHLAGGTTGELFF.

V gene TRBV2 combines with J gene TRBJ2-5, with TRBD2 as a possible D gene (5 bases). V lost 7 bases and J 2 bases, leaving 17 bases between the germline ends. Germline V gives CDR1 SNHLY, CDR2 FYNNEI. This CDR3 is 15 amino acids long. CDR3 residues: CASTNSRGRQETQYF. The CDR3 region has the DNA TGTGCCAGCACTAATAGTAGAGGGCGGCAAGAGACCCAGTACTTC.

The chain joins TRBV27 to TRBJ2-7, with D tentatively TRBD2 (7 bases). CDR3 length: 15 residues. Trimming cost V 6 bases and J 0 bases, with 15 bases left between them. Germline V CDR1 and CDR2: MNHEY, SMNVEV (reference sequence). CDR3 in amino acids: CASSPGGGSSYEQYF. The DNA of the CDR3 is TGTGCCAGCAGCCCTGGGGGCGGGAGCTCCTACGAGCAGTACTTC.

This clone has only a few counts. This chain links TRBV27 with TRBJ2-5, with TRBD1 as a possible D gene (6 bases). The CDR3 length is 13 residues. Trimming pared 8 bases from V and 5 bases from J, leaving 15 bases between. Germline assignment: CDR1 MNHEY and CDR2 SMNVEV (reference sequence). The CDR3 DNA is TGTGCCAGCCGGCCAGGGGACGGGGAGACCCAGTACTTC. As protein: CASRPGDGETQYF.

The chain links TRBV28 to TRBJ1-5; no firm D call. V was pared by 7 bases and J by 7 bases, with 11 bases between. The CDR3 sequence is 12 residues long. Germline CDR1 reads MDHEN; CDR2 reads SYDVKM. CDR3 DNA: TGTGCCAGCACTATCGGAGTACAGCCCCAGCATTTT. Translation gives CASTIGVQPQHF.

The chain recombines TRBV5-1 with TRBJ2-7; D call uncertain. The V end lost 5 bases, the J end lost 3 bases, and 6 bases lay between the germline ends. Germline V CDR1 and CDR2: SGHRS, YFSETQ. This CDR3 region has 11 residues. The CDR3 sequence is CASRDGYEQYF. The CDR3 DNA sequence: TGCGCCAGCAGAGACGGCTACGAGCAGTACTTC.

The chain has TRBV5-8 and TRBJ2-7; unclear D gene. The CDR3 spans 13 residues. V gave up 7 bases and J gave up 0 bases, with 11 bases separating them. Germline CDR1 reads SGHTS; CDR2 reads YDEGEE. The CDR3 DNA reads as TGTGCCAGCCCCTCCCCCGGCTCCTACGAGCAGTACTTC. Translation gives CASPSPGSYEQYF.

CDR3 coding DNA: TGTGCCAGCAGTGAAGTGGACCCCTACAATGAGCAGTTCTTC. Protein: CASSEVDPYNEQFF. The chain carries TRBV2 and TRBJ2-1, with D unclear. The CDR3 length is 14 residues. V was shortened by 1 base and J by 2 bases, with 6 bases between the two germline ends. Germline V lookup: CDR1 SNHLY, CDR2 FYNNEI.

J is TRBJ2-3 and V is TRBV28; either TRBD1 or TRBD2 may supply D (6 bases each). CDR1 MDHEN and CDR2 SYDVKM come from the germline V gene. The CDR3 is made up of 13 amino acids. V lost 10 bases to trimming and J lost 7 bases, with 18 bases between them. The CDR3 coding sequence is TGTGCCACCTTGGGGGGCGGGTGGAATACGCAGTATTTT. It translates to CATLGGGWNTQYF.

The chain recombines TRBV7-3 with TRBJ2-1; D is possibly TRBD2 (6 bases). V was clipped by 5 bases and J by 0 bases, with 14 bases between them. The CDR3 length is 16 residues. Germline V CDR1 and CDR2: SGHTA, FQGTGA. CDR3 DNA: TGTGCCAGCAGCCCCTGGGGGGAAAGCTCCTACAATGAGCAGTTCTTC. Translation gives CASSPWGESSYNEQFF.

The CDR3 DNA reads TGTGCCAGCAGCTCCAGAACCGGGGAGCTGTTTTTT. Residues: CASSSRTGELFF. The genes are TRBV7-3 and TRBJ2-2, with D unresolved. Germline values: CDR1 SGHTA, CDR2 FQGTGA. The V and J ends lost 4 bases and 5 bases respectively, with 5 bases between them. The CDR3 sequence is 12 residues long. Drawing the rest from reference TRBV7-3 and TRBJ2-2, the complete variable domain is GAGVSQTPSNKVTEKGKYVELRCDPISGHTALYWYRQSLGQGPEFLIYFQGTGAADDSGLPNDRFFAVRPEGSVSTLKIQRTERGDSAVYLCASSSRTGELFFGEGSRLTVL.

The V call is TRBV28, the J call TRBJ1-5, with TRBD1 matching over 9 bases. The CDR3 is made up of 16 amino acids. Trimming cost V 4 bases and J 7 bases; bases outside gene matches: 11. Germline V gene lookup returns CDR1 MDHEN and CDR2 SYDVKM. The CDR3 sequence is CASSSRDRVVRQPQHF. For the CDR3, the DNA is TGTGCCAGCAGTTCCCGGGACAGGGTGGTACGCCAGCCCCAGCATTTT.

The chain recombines TRBV7-3 with TRBJ2-3; 7 bases map to TRBD2. The germline V gene encodes CDR1 SGHTA and CDR2 FQGTGA. CDR3 size: 15 residues. The V and J ends lost 2 bases and 7 bases, in that order; junction bases with no gene match: 9. CDR3 in amino acids: CASSLGGDETYTQYF. The CDR3 DNA sequence: TGTGCCAGCAGCTTAGGGGGGGACGAAACATATACGCAGTATTTT.

The rearrangement uses TRBV27 and TRBJ2-7; TRBD2 might be the D (6 bases). The CDR3 runs to 14 residues. The germline CDR1 and CDR2 sequences are MNHEY and SMNVEV (reference sequence). The V and J ends lost 5 bases and 0 bases respectively, with 11 bases between them. CDR3 DNA: TGTGCCAGCAGTCCAGGAGGGGCCTCCTACGAGCAGTACTTC. Encoded protein: CASSPGGASYEQYF.